The clone carrying this TCR beta chain was seen a handful of times. Antigen unknown. Clones were sequenced by immunoSEQ multiplex PCR, and TCRdb holds only the in-frame ones, with some missing. In the table there are 95,000 to 100,000 clones, around 84% of which are singletons. This record comes from a study of T cell responses to AZD1222 COVID-19 vaccine. The study's findings and limits: Spike-specific TCR breadth and depth rose after two AZD1222 doses. In a largely white British group with more females than males, clonal diversity was possibly underestimated. Baseline seropositivity occurred in only six AZD1222 recipients.

This sequence was found in an adult who received the AZD1222 COVID-19 vaccine. The starting material was peripheral blood, obtained 28 days after the second AZD1222 dose.

Written as DNA, the CDR3 is TGTGCCAGCAGTGGGGGACCGGGAGGGGATGGCTACACCTTC. Amino acid sequence: CASSGGPGGDGYTF. The chain employs TRBV28 and TRBJ1-2; maybe TRBD1 (5 bases). In germline, CDR1 is MDHEN, CDR2 SYDVKM. The CDR3 length is 14 residues. The ends were cut back, 5 bases at V and 6 bases at J, with 16 bases in the middle.